The present TCR beta chain was sequenced within a study of blood T cell repertoires in COVID-19. Sequencing was performed with immunoSEQ multiplex PCR; in TCRdb, only in-frame clones are kept and a portion is missing. The data contain 150,000 to 200,000 clones, 70% to 90% of them singletons. Germline CDR1 is MNHEY and CDR2 is SVGAGI. V trimming: 6 bases; J trimming: 2 bases; junction bases outside the gene matches: 4. The CDR3 has 15 amino acids. Sequencing was performed on peripheral blood. The origin of this receptor is a man aged 60 to 69 with acute or convalescent COVID-19. The chain employs TRBV6-5 and TRBJ2-6; 7 bases are shared with TRBD1. The CDR3 DNA reads as TGTGCCAGCAGAAACAGGGGCGCTGGGGCCAACGTCCTGACTTTC. Amino acids: CASRNRGAGANVLTF.